This TCR beta chain was profiled in a study of response to subunit inactivated influenza vaccine. Findings of the study overall: New T cells are recruited in small numbers by each seasonal influenza vaccination, according to the authors' suggestion.

With regard to this clonotype: What it binds is unknown.

Via MiXCR, TCRdb re-called the RT-PCR reads, giving one row per CDR3 protein. This repertoire shows 160,000 or so distinct CDR3 sequences, under 13% found once; its top ten account for around 12%. This CDR3 contains 15 residues. J lost 4 bases, V lost 3 bases, and 5 bases had no gene match. Germline V lookup: CDR1 KGHSH, CDR2 LQKENI. The rearrangement links TRBV18 to TRBJ2-7, with 11 bases identical to TRBD1. The origin of this receptor is a man aged 45-60 years who received an inactivated influenza vaccine. The source material was non-naive T cells sorted from PBMCs, sampled around seven weeks after vaccination. CDR3 amino acids: CASSPGTGGSYEQYF. DNA of the CDR3: TGTGCCAGCTCACCTGGGACAGGGGGGAGTTACGAGCAGTACTTC. Combining the CDR3 with reference TRBV18 and TRBJ2-7 gives the whole variable domain NAGVMQNPRHLVRRRGQEARLRCSPMKGHSHVYWYRQLPEEGLKFMVYLQKENIIDESGMPKERFSAEFPKEGPSILRIQQVVRGDSAAYFCASSPGTGGSYEQYFGPGTRLTVT.